This TCR beta chain was sequenced during a study of human T cells and chemical hapten exposure. The overall study: Patch tests put 0.01% DPC on the upper back, read at 6 days. Mostly female, the patients presented with alopecia areata, totalis or universalis.

In TCRdb, the RACE reads were re-called with MiXCR into one record per CDR3 protein. The sample has some 180,000 distinct CDR3 sequences, around a quarter seen once. Regarding time point: patch test 3, about 24 weeks after DPC sensitization. Treatment specified: therapeutic diphenylcyclopropenone sensitization with weekly scalp DPC. In regard to this clonotype: Its antigen is undetermined.

Germline V gene lookup returns CDR1 SGHTA and CDR2 FQGTGA. Deletions cut 5 bases from V and 0 bases from J, with 8 bases between. This CDR3 spans 14 amino acids. Findings of the study overall: Every donor had alopecia, and their immune response may therefore differ from healthy people's.

Sequencing used whole blood, obtained in connection with sensitization to the hapten diphenylcyclopropenone (DPC). The chain uses TRBV7-3 and TRBJ1-3; D is perhaps TRBD1 (5 bases). The source is a woman aged 40 to 50 with alopecia areata. Some clones in this sample may be carry-over from other donors' samples. The CDR3 bases are TGTGCCAGCAGCATGACAGCCTCTGGAAACACCATATATTTT. Protein sequence: CASSMTASGNTIYF.